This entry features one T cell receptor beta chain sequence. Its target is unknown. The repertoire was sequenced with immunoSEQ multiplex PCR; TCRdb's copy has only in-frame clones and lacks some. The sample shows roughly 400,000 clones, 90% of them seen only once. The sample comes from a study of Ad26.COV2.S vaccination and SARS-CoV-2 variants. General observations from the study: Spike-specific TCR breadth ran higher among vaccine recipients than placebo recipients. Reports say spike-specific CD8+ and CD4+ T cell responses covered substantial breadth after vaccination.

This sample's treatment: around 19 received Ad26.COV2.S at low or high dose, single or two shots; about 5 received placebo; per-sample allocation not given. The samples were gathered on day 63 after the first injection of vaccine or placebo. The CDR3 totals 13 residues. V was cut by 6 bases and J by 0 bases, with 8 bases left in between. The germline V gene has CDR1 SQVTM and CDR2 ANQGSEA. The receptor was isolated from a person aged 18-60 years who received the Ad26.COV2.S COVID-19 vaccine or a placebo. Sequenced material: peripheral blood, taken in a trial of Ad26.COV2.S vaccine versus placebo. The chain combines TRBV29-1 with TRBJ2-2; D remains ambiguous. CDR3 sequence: CSVRRANTGELFF. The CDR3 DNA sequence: TGCAGCGTAAGGCGAGCGAACACCGGGGAGCTGTTTTTT.